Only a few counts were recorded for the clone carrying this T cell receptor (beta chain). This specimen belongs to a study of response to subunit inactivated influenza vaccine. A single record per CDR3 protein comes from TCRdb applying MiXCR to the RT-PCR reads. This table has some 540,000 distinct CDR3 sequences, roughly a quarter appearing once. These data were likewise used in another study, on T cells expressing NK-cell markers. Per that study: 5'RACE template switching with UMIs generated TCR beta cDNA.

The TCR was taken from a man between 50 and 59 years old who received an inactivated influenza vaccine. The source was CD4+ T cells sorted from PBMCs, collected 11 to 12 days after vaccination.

CDR3 sequence reads: CASSFPPGQGDEKLFF. The CDR3 DNA reads as TGTGCCAGCAGCTTCCCGCCCGGACAGGGGGACGAAAAACTGTTTTTT. The chain uses TRBV5-5 and TRBJ1-4; the match to TRBD1 covers 10 bases. This CDR3 is built from 16 residues. Germline V gene data show CDR1 as SGHKS and CDR2 as YYEKEE (reference sequence). V was pared by 2 bases and J by 8 bases, with 9 bases of the junction left unmatched. The whole variable domain, remainder taken from reference TRBV5-5 and TRBJ1-4, is DAGVTQSPTHLIKTRGQQVTLRCSPISGHKSVSWYQQVLGQGPQFIFQYYEKEERGRGNFPDRFSARQFPNYSSELNVNALLLGDSALYLCASSFPPGQGDEKLFFGSGTQLSVL.